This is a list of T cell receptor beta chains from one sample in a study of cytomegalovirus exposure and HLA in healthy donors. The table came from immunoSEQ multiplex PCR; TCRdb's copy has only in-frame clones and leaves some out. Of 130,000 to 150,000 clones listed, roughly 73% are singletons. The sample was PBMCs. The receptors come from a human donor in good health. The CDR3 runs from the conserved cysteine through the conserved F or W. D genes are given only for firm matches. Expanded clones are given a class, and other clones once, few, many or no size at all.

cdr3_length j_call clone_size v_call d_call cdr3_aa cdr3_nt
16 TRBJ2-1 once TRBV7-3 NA CASSSIGGGRDNEQFF TGTGCCAGCAGCTCCATAGGCGGGGGCCGGGACAATGAGCAGTTCTTC
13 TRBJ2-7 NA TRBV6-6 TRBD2 CASGTSGNYEQYF TGTGCCAGTGGGACTAGCGGGAATTACGAGCAGTACTTC
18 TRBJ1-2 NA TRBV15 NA CATSGLTLEGRGGYGYTF TGTGCCACCAGCGGGCTGACCCTTGAGGGTCGAGGGGGCTATGGCTACACCTTC
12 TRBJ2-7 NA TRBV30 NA CAWMSGAYEQYF TGTGCCTGGATGTCGGGGGCCTACGAGCAGTACTTC
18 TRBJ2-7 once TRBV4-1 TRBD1 CASSQRGGAGTATYEQYF TGCGCCAGCAGCCAAAGGGGTGGGGCCGGGACAGCTACCTACGAGCAGTACTTC
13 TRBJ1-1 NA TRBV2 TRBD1 CASSEVAGGEAFF TGTGCCAGCAGTGAAGTCGCAGGGGGTGAAGCTTTCTTT
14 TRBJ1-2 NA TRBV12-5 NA CASGLDRVDYGYTF TGTGCTAGTGGTTTGGACAGGGTTGACTATGGCTACACCTTC
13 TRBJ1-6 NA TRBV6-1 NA CASARTENSPLHF TGTGCCAGCGCCCGGACAGAAAATTCACCCCTCCACTTT
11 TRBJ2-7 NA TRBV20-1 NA CSAPTDYEQYF TGCAGTGCTCCGACAGACTACGAGCAGTACTTC
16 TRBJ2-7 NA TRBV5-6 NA CASSLTSRVASYEQYF TGTGCCAGCAGCTTAACCTCCCGGGTAGCTTCCTACGAGCAGTACTTC
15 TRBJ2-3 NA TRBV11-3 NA CASSLVGASTDTQYF TGTGCCAGCAGCTTAGTAGGGGCTAGCACAGATACGCAGTATTTT
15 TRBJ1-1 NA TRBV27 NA CASSFLDSRNTEAFF TGTGCCAGCAGTTTTCTGGACTCCCGAAACACTGAAGCTTTCTTT
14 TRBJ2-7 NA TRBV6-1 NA CASSLIALPYEQYF TGTGCCAGCAGTCTCATAGCGCTACCCTACGAGCAGTACTTC
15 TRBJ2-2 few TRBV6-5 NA CASNRFDGVTGELFF TGTGCCAGCAACCGGTTCGACGGGGTTACCGGGGAGCTGTTTTTT
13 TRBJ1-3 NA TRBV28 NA CASSLAGGNTIYF TGTGCCAGCAGTTTAGCGGGCGGAAACACCATATATTTT